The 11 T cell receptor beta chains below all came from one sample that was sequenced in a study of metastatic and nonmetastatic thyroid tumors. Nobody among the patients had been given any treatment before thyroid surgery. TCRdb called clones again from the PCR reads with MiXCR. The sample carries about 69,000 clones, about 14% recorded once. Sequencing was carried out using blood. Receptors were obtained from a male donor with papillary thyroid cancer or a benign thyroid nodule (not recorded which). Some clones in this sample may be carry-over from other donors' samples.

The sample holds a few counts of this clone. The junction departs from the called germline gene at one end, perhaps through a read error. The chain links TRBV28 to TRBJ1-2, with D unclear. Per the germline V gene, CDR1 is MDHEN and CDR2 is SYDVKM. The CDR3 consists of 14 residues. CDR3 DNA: TGTGCCAGCAGTATTCCTCCTGCAAGGCCCAGGATAGACTTC. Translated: CASSIPPARPRIDF.

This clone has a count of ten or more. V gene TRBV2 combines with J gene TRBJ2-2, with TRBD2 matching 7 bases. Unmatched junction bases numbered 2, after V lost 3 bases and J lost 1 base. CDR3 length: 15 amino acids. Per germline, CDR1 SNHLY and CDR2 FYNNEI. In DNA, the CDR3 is TGTGCCAGCAGTGAGGCTAGCGGGAACACCGGGGAGCTGTTTTTT. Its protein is CASSEASGNTGELFF.

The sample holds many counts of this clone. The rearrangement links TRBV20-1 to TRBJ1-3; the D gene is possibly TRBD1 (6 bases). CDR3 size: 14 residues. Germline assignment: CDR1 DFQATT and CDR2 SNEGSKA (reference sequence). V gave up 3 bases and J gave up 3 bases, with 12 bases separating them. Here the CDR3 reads CSARKGGVGNTIYF. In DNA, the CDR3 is TGCAGTGCTAGGAAGGGGGGTGTTGGAAACACCATATATTTT.

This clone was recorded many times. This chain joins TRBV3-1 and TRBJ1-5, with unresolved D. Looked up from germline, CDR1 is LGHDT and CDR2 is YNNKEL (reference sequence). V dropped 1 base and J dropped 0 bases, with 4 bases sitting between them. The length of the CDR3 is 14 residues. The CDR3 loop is CASSQGGSNQPQHF. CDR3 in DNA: TGTGCCAGCAGCCAAGGGGGTAGCAATCAGCCCCAGCATTTT.

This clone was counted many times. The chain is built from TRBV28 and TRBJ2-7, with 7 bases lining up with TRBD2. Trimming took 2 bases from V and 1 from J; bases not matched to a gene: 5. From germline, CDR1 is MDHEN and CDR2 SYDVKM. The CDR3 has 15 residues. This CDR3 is CASSLERDRSYEQYV. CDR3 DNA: TGTGCCAGCAGTTTAGAGCGGGATAGATCCTACGAGCAGTACGTC.

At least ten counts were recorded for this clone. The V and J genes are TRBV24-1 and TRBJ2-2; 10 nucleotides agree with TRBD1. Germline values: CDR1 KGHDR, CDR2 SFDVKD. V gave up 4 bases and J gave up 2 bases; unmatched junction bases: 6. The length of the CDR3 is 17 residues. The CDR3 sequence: CATSDPGTGANTGELFF. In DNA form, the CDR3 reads TGTGCCACCAGTGACCCTGGGACAGGGGCTAACACCGGGGAGCTGTTTTTT.

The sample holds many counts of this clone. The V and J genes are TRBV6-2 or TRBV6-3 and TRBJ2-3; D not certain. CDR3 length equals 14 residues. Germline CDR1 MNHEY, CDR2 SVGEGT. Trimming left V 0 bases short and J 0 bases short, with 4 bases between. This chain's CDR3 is CASSYSTSTDTQYF. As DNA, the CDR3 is TGTGCCAGCAGTTACTCGACTAGCACAGATACGCAGTATTTT.

CDR3 sequence (DNA): TGTGCCAGCAGCCCCGCATTAGGTGTGTTACAAGAGACCCAGTACTTC. Translation gives CASSPALGVLQETQYF. This chain links TRBV4-2 with TRBJ2-5; D remains unclear. Trimming removed 4 bases from V and 2 bases from J, with 17 bases in between. This CDR3 is built from 16 residues. Germline loops: CDR1 LGHNA, CDR2 YNFKEQ.

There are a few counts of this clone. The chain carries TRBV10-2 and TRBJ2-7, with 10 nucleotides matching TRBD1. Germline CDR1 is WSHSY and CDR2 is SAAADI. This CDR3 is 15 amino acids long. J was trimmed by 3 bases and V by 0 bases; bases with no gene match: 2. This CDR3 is CASSESGQGDYEQYF. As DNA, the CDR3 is TGCGCCAGCAGTGAGTCTGGACAGGGGGACTACGAGCAGTACTTC.

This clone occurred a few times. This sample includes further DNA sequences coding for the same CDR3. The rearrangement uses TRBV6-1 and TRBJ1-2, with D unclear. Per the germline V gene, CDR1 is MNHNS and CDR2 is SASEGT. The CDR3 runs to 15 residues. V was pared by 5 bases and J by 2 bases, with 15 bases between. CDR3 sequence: CASSSGAEANYGYTF. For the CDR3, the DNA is TGTGCCAGCAGTTCAGGTGCGGAAGCCAACTATGGCTACACCTTC.

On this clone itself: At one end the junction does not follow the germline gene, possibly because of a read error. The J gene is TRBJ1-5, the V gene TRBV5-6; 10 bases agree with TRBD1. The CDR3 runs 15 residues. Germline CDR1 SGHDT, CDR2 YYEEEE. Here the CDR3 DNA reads TGTGCCAACAGCCTGAAGACAGGGGGCTTTCAGCCCCAGCATTTT. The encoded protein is CANSLKTGGFQPQHF.